Presented here are 25 T cell receptor beta chains from one specimen sequenced in a study of blood T cell repertoires in COVID-19. Data came from immunoSEQ multiplex PCR; TCRdb stores just in-frame clones and leaves some out. The sample lists around 24,000 clones, roughly nine tenths seen once, with roughly a quarter in the top ten. Sequenced: peripheral blood. The receptors here all came from a man between 65 and 85 years old with COVID-19, enrolled during active disease.

The chain combines TRBV6-5 with TRBJ1-1, with D unclear. CDR3 length equals 11 residues. The V and J ends lost 7 bases and 7 bases respectively, with 10 bases between them. Germline V gives CDR1 MNHEY, CDR2 SVGAGI. CDR3 region: CASTSTFEAFF. The CDR3 bases are TGTGCCAGCACCTCGACATTTGAAGCTTTCTTT.

The rearrangement links TRBV10-3 to TRBJ2-1; weak D call: TRBD1 (6 bases). CDR3 size: 12 residues. CDR1 is ENHRY and CDR2 is SYGVKD in the germline V gene. Trimming shortened V by 5 bases and J by 5 bases, and 7 bases separated the two germline ends. Written as DNA, the CDR3 is TGTGCCATCAGTAGGACAGACAATGAGCAGTTCTTC. This codes for CAISRTDNEQFF.

The chain combines TRBV5-6 with TRBJ1-4; D possibly corresponds to TRBD1 (5 bases). Germline V gene data show CDR1 as SGHDT and CDR2 as YYEEEE. V lost 3 bases to trimming and J lost 0 bases, with 15 bases between them. The CDR3 is made up of 17 amino acids. The CDR3 DNA reads as TGTGCCAGCAGCTCCCCCAGGGACTTACCAACTAATGAAAAACTGTTTTTT. Translation gives CASSSPRDLPTNEKLFF.

This rearrangement joins TRBV18 to TRBJ1-2, with D possibly TRBD1 on 6 matching bases. In germline, CDR1 is KGHSH, CDR2 LQKENI. CDR3 length: 14 residues. The V and J ends lost 3 bases and 1 base respectively, with 9 bases between them. CDR3 bases: TGTGCCAGCTCACCGGACAGACTTAACTATGGCTACACCTTC. It codes for CASSPDRLNYGYTF.

In nucleotides, the CDR3 is TGTGCCAGCAGCTTAGTTCGCAGGGGGCTTACTGAAGCTTTCTTT. As protein: CASSLVRRGLTEAFF. The J gene is TRBJ1-1, the V gene TRBV11-2; 8 bases are shared with TRBD1. Germline V lookup: CDR1 SGHAT, CDR2 FQNNGV. This CDR3 has 15 amino acids. The junction had 6 bases not matched to a gene; V was cut back by 1 base and J by 5 bases.

In its sample, this clone was seen once. The chain employs TRBV6-5 and TRBJ1-3, with D perhaps TRBD1 (5 bases). The CDR3 has 14 amino acids. The germline V and J ends were trimmed by 6 bases and 0 bases, with 9 bases remaining between them. Germline V gene data show CDR1 as MNHEY and CDR2 as SVGAGI. The CDR3 here is CASRQQVSGNTIYF. CDR3 DNA: TGTGCCAGCAGGCAACAGGTCTCTGGAAACACCATATATTTT.

The chain recombines TRBV6-5 with TRBJ2-7, with TRBD1 matching over 9 bases. The CDR3 contains 14 residues. The V segment lost 4 bases and the J segment 5 bases; nucleotides outside the gene matches: 6. CDR1 is MNHEY and CDR2 is SVGAGI in the germline V gene. This chain's CDR3 is CASSFRDRVHEQYF. The DNA of the CDR3 is TGTGCCAGCAGTTTCCGGGACAGGGTTCACGAGCAGTACTTC.

The table lists this clone with a few counts. V gene TRBV7-9 combines with J gene TRBJ1-1, with TRBD1 identical over 11 bases. Germline loops: CDR1 SEHNR, CDR2 FQNEAQ (reference sequence). CDR3 length: 15 residues. V lost 4 bases to trimming and J lost 3 bases; unmatched junction nucleotides: 4. CDR3 sequence: CASSSPGQGDTEAFF. The CDR3 DNA is TGTGCCAGCAGCTCGCCGGGACAGGGGGACACTGAAGCTTTCTTT.

V gene TRBV3-1 (or the pseudogene TRBV3-2) combines with J gene TRBJ1-1; TRBD1 agrees at 7 bases. Germline V gene lookup returns CDR1 LGHDT and CDR2 YNNKEL (reference sequence). This CDR3 comprises 17 residues. Trimming took 0 bases from V and 0 from J; bases not matched to a gene: 7. CDR3 sequence (DNA): TGTGCCAGCAGCCAAGATAACAGGGGCCTAATGAACACTGAAGCTTTCTTT. Translating it yields CASSQDNRGLMNTEAFF.

This chain uses TRBV2 with TRBJ2-1; D might be TRBD2 (5 bases). The CDR3 has 13 residues. V lost 5 bases to trimming and J lost 8 bases, with 13 bases between them. The germline V gene has CDR1 SNHLY and CDR2 FYNNEI. The CDR3 DNA sequence: TGTGCCAGCAGTCCCAATGTCGGGGATGAGCAGTTCTTC. Its translation: CASSPNVGDEQFF.

The chain is built from TRBV5-6 and TRBJ2-7; 8 nucleotides align to TRBD1. The CDR3 is 16 residues long. Per germline, CDR1 SGHDT and CDR2 YYEEEE. J was trimmed by 1 base and V by 4 bases; bases with no gene match: 10. The CDR3 loop reads CASSLGGDRISYEQYF. The CDR3 nucleotides are TGTGCCAGCAGCCTCGGCGGGGACAGGATATCCTACGAGCAGTACTTC.

This rearrangement joins TRBV19 to TRBJ2-2; D call uncertain. Germline CDR1 and CDR2: LNHDA and SQIVND (reference sequence). The CDR3 loop spans 16 amino acids. The V gene lost 3 bases and the J gene lost 5 bases, with 16 bases spanning the gap. This chain's CDR3 is CASSITGLTSTGELFF. In DNA form, the CDR3 reads TGTGCCAGTAGTATTACCGGGTTGACGTCAACCGGGGAGCTGTTTTTT.

This sequence joins TRBV19 and TRBJ2-7; 8 nucleotides match TRBD1. The CDR3 runs 14 residues. V was clipped by 4 bases and J by 4 bases; unmatched bases: 6. Germline V gives CDR1 LNHDA, CDR2 SQIVND (reference sequence). CDR3 amino acids: CASSTDRGIYEQYF. For the CDR3, the DNA is TGTGCCAGTAGTACCGACAGGGGAATATACGAGCAGTACTTC.

The genes are TRBV29-1 and TRBJ2-7, with D uncertain. Per the germline V gene, CDR1 is SQVTM and CDR2 is ANQGSEA. Trimming cost V 4 bases and J 5 bases, with 12 bases left between them. The CDR3 is made up of 12 amino acids. In DNA, the CDR3 is TGCAGCGTTGGGTGGAGAGCCGACGAGCAGTACTTC. Translated, it gives CSVGWRADEQYF.

The V call is TRBV5-1, the J call TRBJ2-2; 13 positions agree with TRBD2. CDR3 length: 16 amino acids. CDR1 and CDR2 (germline): SGHRS, YFSETQ. J gave up 4 bases and V 4 bases, and 4 bases lay outside the gene matches. The CDR3: CASSSGLAGVTGELFF. Here the CDR3 DNA reads TGCGCCAGCAGCAGTGGACTAGCGGGAGTCACCGGGGAGCTGTTTTTT.

The chain has TRBV19 and TRBJ2-3, with TRBD2 matching over 9 bases. Per germline, CDR1 LNHDA and CDR2 SQIVND (reference sequence). V shed 1 base, J shed 6 bases, and the junction held 11 bases outside the gene matches. The CDR3 length is 17 residues. CDR3 residues: CASSIVHPPTSGDTQYF. The CDR3 nucleotides read TGTGCCAGTAGTATAGTTCACCCCCCTACTAGCGGGGATACGCAGTATTTT.

This chain joins TRBV5-1 and TRBJ1-2, with D unresolved. V shed 6 bases and J shed 2 bases, with 17 bases lying between them. From germline, CDR1 is SGHRS and CDR2 YFSETQ. The CDR3 is 15 amino acids. CDR3 bases: TGCGCCAGCAACCCCGGAGACGTACTCAACTATGGCTACACCTTC. This codes for CASNPGDVLNYGYTF.

The chain joins TRBV3-1 (or the pseudogene TRBV3-2) to TRBJ2-1; 7 positions agree with TRBD2. Germline V gene sequence: CDR1 LGHDT, CDR2 YNNKEL (reference sequence). CDR3 length: 14 amino acids. V was pared by 4 bases and J by 6 bases, with 6 bases of the junction left unmatched. The CDR3 sequence is CASSREGYLNEQFF. Here the CDR3 DNA reads TGTGCCAGCAGCCGGGAGGGATATCTCAATGAGCAGTTCTTC.

This chain joins TRBV4-1 and TRBJ2-2; no firm D call. Germline CDR1 is MGHRA and CDR2 is YSYEKL. The CDR3 has 16 amino acids. V lost 2 bases, J lost 6 bases, and 16 bases lay in between. The CDR3 region is CASSQSSPGLSGELFF. DNA of the CDR3: TGCGCCAGCAGCCAATCTTCTCCGGGTCTTTCCGGGGAGCTGTTTTTT.

The V gene is TRBV19, the J gene TRBJ1-2; perhaps TRBD1 as D (5 bases). Trimming cost V 2 bases and J 5 bases, with 15 bases left between them. Looked up from germline, CDR1 is LNHDA and CDR2 is SQIVND (reference sequence). CDR3 length equals 15 residues. CDR3 DNA sequence: TGTGCCAGTAGTATAATCCGCCAGGGCAAGTATGGCTACACCTTC. Residues: CASSIIRQGKYGYTF.

J is TRBJ2-1 and V is TRBV7-8; 9 bases agree with TRBD1. CDR3 length: 15 amino acids. V was pared by 5 bases and J by 6 bases, with 8 bases of the junction left unmatched. Per germline, CDR1 SGHVS and CDR2 FQNEAQ. This chain's CDR3 is CASSSGQGIVNEQFF. CDR3 in DNA: TGTGCCAGCAGCAGCGGACAGGGGATTGTCAATGAGCAGTTCTTC.

V is TRBV30 and J is TRBJ1-3; 7 nucleotides align to TRBD1. The CDR3 loop spans 12 amino acids. Germline lookup yields CDR1 GTSNPN and CDR2 SVGIG (reference sequence). V lost 7 bases, J lost 4 bases, and 4 bases stayed unmatched. CDR3 nucleotides: TGTGCCTCGGACAGGCAAGGAAACACCATATATTTT. Encoded protein: CASDRQGNTIYF. The whole variable domain, remainder taken from reference TRBV30 and TRBJ1-3, is SQTIHQWPATLVQPVGSPLSLECTVEGTSNPNLYWYRQAAGRGLQLLFYSVGIGQISSEVPQNLSASRPQDRQFILSSKKLLLSDSGFYLCASDRQGNTIYFGEGSWLTVV.

The rearrangement uses TRBV4-2 and TRBJ1-6; D may be TRBD1 (6 bases). This CDR3 contains 14 residues. CDR1 is LGHNA and CDR2 is YNFKEQ in the germline V gene. V was clipped by 6 bases and J by 5 bases, with 11 bases between them. The CDR3 loop is CASSRQADNSPLHF. The CDR3 DNA reads as TGTGCCAGCAGTCGACAGGCTGATAATTCACCCCTCCACTTT.

This rearrangement joins TRBV7-9 to TRBJ1-3; D is possibly TRBD1 (6 bases). The CDR3 consists of 15 residues. V lost 3 bases, J lost 0 bases, and 9 bases lay in between. The germline gives CDR1 SEHNR, CDR2 FQNEAQ (reference sequence). CDR3 nucleotides: TGTGCCAGCAGCTTCGGACAGAGCTCTGGAAACACCATATATTTT. This sequence encodes CASSFGQSSGNTIYF.

The chain is built from TRBV5-4 and TRBJ1-1; no clear D gene. CDR3 length equals 12 residues. The V and J ends lost 2 bases and 2 bases respectively, with 4 bases between them. Per the germline V gene, CDR1 is SGHNT and CDR2 is YYREEE (reference sequence). In DNA, the CDR3 is TGTGCCAGCAGCTTCGGTAACACTGAAGCTTTCTTT. Amino acid sequence: CASSFGNTEAFF.